The 3 T cell receptor beta chains in this list originate from one sample, sequenced in a study of T cells in localized non-small cell lung cancer (dated by TCRdb to the early 2020s). The receptor library was made with the immunoSEQ multiplex PCR assay. TCRdb holds this immuneACCESS table with in-frame rearrangements only. Some clones are missing; in checked studies, unresolved V genes explain under half, and the rest has no known cause. This sample has about 48,000 clones in its table, and roughly 77% of those were observed once. The ten largest clones take up about 15% of the sample. The sample consisted of peripheral blood, taken before any cancer treatment. The origin of the receptors is a man aged 35-75 years with stage I squamous cell lung carcinoma.

J is TRBJ1-6 and V is TRBV28, with 8 bases matching TRBD1. CDR1 and CDR2 from the germline V gene are MDHEN and SYDVKM. Losses at the gene ends were 5 bases for V and 17 bases for J; bases not matched to a gene: 11. The CDR3 loop spans 13 amino acids. CDR3 in amino acids: CASSLGMDRAFHF. CDR3 bases: TGTGCCAGCAGTCTAGGAATGGACAGGGCCTTCCACTTT.

The rearrangement uses TRBV4-2 and TRBJ1-2, with 7 nucleotides matching TRBD1. This CDR3 region has 14 residues. Germline lookup yields CDR1 LGHNA and CDR2 YNFKEQ. Germline trimming cut 1 base from V and 4 bases from J; bases unmatched to any gene: 3. In nucleotides, the CDR3 is TGTGCCAGCAGCCAAGGACAGGGTTTCTATGGCTACACCTTC. It translates to CASSQGQGFYGYTF.

The chain combines TRBV2 with TRBJ2-1; TRBD2 agrees at 7 bases. V was clipped by 4 bases and J by 3 bases; unmatched bases: 6. Germline CDR1 reads SNHLY; CDR2 reads FYNNEI. CDR3 size: 15 residues. CDR3 sequence (DNA): TGTGCCAGCAGTGCCGGAGTAGCGGGCTACAATGAGCAGTTCTTC. Its translation: CASSAGVAGYNEQFF.